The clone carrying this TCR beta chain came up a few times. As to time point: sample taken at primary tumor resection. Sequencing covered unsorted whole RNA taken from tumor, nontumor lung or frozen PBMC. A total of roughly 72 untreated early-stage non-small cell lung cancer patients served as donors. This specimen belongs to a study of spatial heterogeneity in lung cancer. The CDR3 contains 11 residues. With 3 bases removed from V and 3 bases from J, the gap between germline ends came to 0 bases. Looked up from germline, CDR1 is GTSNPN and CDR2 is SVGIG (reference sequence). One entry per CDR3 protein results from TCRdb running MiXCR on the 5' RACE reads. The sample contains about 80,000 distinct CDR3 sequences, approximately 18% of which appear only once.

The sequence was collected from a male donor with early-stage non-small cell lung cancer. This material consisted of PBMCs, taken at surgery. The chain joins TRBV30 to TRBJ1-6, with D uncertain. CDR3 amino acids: CAWSYNSPLHF. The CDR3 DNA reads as TGTGCCTGGAGCTATAATTCACCCCTCCACTTT.